This T cell receptor beta chain was captured by sequencing in a study of read filtering for tumor transcriptome and immune sequencing. Study context: Among patients, some 17 were male and around 13 female, aged roughly 40 to 90 (mean approximately 62). Overall study results and limits: Single-read clonotypes: 80% to 90% of IR-seq clonotypes (approximately 3.7% of reads), 65% to 75% of RNA-seq clonotypes (roughly 49% of reads). Correlation between methods rose after single-read clonotypes were removed. RNA-seq captured clonotypes less deeply and reliably than IR-seq.

The V and J ends lost 4 bases and 6 bases respectively, with 9 bases between them. CDR1 SQVTM and CDR2 ANQGSEA come from the germline V gene. This CDR3 has 11 residues. This library used approximately 370 ng RNA and molecular barcoded adaptors spanning alpha/delta and beta/gamma chains. TCRdb re-called the reads with MiXCR, one entry per CDR3 protein. The sample shows about 130,000 distinct CDR3 sequences, 10% to 15% of them seen only once. As regards this clonotype: What it binds is not known. A much larger clone differs from this one at a single base, so this may be a read error. The conserved final phenylalanine or tryptophan is absent from the CDR3, which likely points to a read error.

The specimen was a population of CD138-negative cells sorted from bone marrow. The V call is TRBV29-1, the J call TRBJ1-1; D is possibly TRBD1 (5 bases). The TCR comes from a donor over 35 with multiple myeloma. CDR3 amino acids: CSVAGLSEAFS. The CDR3, as DNA: TGCAGCGTTGCAGGGCTCTCTGAAGCTTTCTCT.